These 29 T cell receptor beta chains were sequenced from one sample in a study of human T cells and chemical hapten exposure. A single record per CDR3 protein comes from TCRdb applying MiXCR to the RACE reads. The table lists about 70,000 distinct CDR3 sequences, about 10% of them singletons. Stated time point: pre-sensitization, week 0. The treatment is: therapeutic diphenylcyclopropenone sensitization with weekly scalp DPC. The sample in question was whole blood, obtained in connection with sensitization to the hapten diphenylcyclopropenone (DPC). These receptors were obtained from a woman aged 45-60 years with alopecia areata. Some clones in this sample may be carry-over from other donors' samples.

Only a few counts were recorded for this clonotype. The chain employs TRBV18 and TRBJ2-3, with TRBD2 matching 10 bases. Per germline, CDR1 KGHSH and CDR2 LQKENI. V dropped 4 bases and J dropped 1; count of bases not matched to a gene: 5. This CDR3 has 16 amino acids. The chain's CDR3 is CASSQSSGSRTDTQYF. CDR3 bases: TGTGCCAGCTCACAATCTAGCGGGAGCCGCACAGATACGCAGTATTTT. The full variable domain, rest sourced from reference TRBV18 and TRBJ2-3, is NAGVMQNPRHLVRRRGQEARLRCSPMKGHSHVYWYRQLPEEGLKFMVYLQKENIIDESGMPKERFSAEFPKEGPSILRIQQVVRGDSAAYFCASSQSSGSRTDTQYFGPGTRLTVL.

There are many counts of this clonotype. The V gene is TRBV28, the J gene TRBJ1-1; a weak D match, TRBD1 (6 bases). Trimming cost V 4 bases and J 0 bases, with 12 bases left between them. Germline V gene data show CDR1 as MDHEN and CDR2 as SYDVKM. The length of the CDR3 is 15 residues. The CDR3 loop reads CASSSHGTLNTEAFF. CDR3 DNA sequence: TGTGCCAGCAGTTCCCATGGGACATTGAACACTGAAGCTTTCTTT.

In this sample, this clonotype turned up many times. The chain links TRBV29-1 to TRBJ2-7, with D possibly TRBD1 on 5 matching bases. The CDR3 runs 12 residues. CDR1 and CDR2 (germline): SQVTM, ANQGSEA. V was cut by 7 bases and J by 1 base, with 11 bases left in between. This CDR3 is CSAGDSSYEQYF. In DNA form, the CDR3 reads TGCAGCGCAGGTGACAGTTCCTACGAGCAGTACTTC.

The chain couples TRBV7-2 to TRBJ1-3, with D possibly TRBD1 on 6 matching bases. Germline V lookup: CDR1 SGHTA, CDR2 FQGNSA. Trimming shortened V by 7 bases and J by 3 bases, and 16 bases separated the two germline ends. The length of the CDR3 is 15 residues. CDR3 bases: TGTGCCAGCAACCTCGAACAGGGAGTTGGAAACACCATATATTTT. It is translated as CASNLEQGVGNTIYF.

This clonotype came up a few times. The chain carries TRBV4-2 and TRBJ2-3; 9 bases line up with TRBD1. Germline V gene data show CDR1 as LGHNA and CDR2 as YNFKEQ. V lost 3 bases and J lost 2; bases outside the gene matches: 9. This CDR3 region has 17 residues. The CDR3 nucleotides are TGTGCCAGCAGCCAGGGAACAGGGGGCAGAGACACAGATACGCAGTATTTT. It specifies CASSQGTGGRDTDTQYF.

The table lists this clonotype with a count of one. The V gene is TRBV5-1, the J gene TRBJ2-7; D ambiguous. V was clipped by 0 bases and J by 2 bases, with 6 bases between them. The CDR3 is made up of 13 amino acids. Germline CDR1 is SGHRS and CDR2 is YFSETQ. The CDR3 region has the DNA TGCGCCAGCAGCTTGGATACACCCTACGAGCAGTACTTC. Protein sequence: CASSLDTPYEQYF.

This clonotype was counted at least ten times. V is TRBV7-9 and J is TRBJ2-5, with 9 bases lining up with TRBD2. The CDR3 is made up of 15 amino acids. J gave up 2 bases and V 1 base, and 2 bases lay outside the gene matches. CDR1 SEHNR and CDR2 FQNEAQ come from the germline V gene (reference sequence). For the CDR3, the DNA is TGTGCCAGCAGCTTAGTGACTAGCGGACAAGAGACCCAGTACTTC. Its protein is CASSLVTSGQETQYF.

Worth noting for this clonotype: The junction does not match germline at one end; this may be a read error. This sequence joins TRBV5-1 and TRBJ1-2; 7 bases are shared with TRBD1. The CDR3 loop spans 14 amino acids. The V gene's germline CDR1 is SGHRS and CDR2 YFSETQ. CDR3 region: CVSSPGDSEYGYTF. The CDR3 DNA reads TGCGTCAGCAGCCCCGGGGACAGCGAATATGGCTACACCTTC.

This clonotype was counted only a few times. The chain recombines TRBV5-1 with TRBJ1-5; D call uncertain. From germline, CDR1 is SGHRS and CDR2 YFSETQ. CDR3 size: 14 residues. V was pared by 5 bases and J by 3 bases, with 12 bases between. This CDR3 is CASSPDFTNQPQHF. The CDR3 DNA is TGCGCCAGCAGTCCTGACTTCACCAATCAGCCCCAGCATTTT.

In this sample, this clonotype turned up a few times. The gene calls are TRBV20-1 and TRBJ2-7; D possibly corresponds to TRBD2 (6 bases). Trimming stripped 5 bases from V and 6 bases from J, with 23 bases between. Germline CDR1 DFQATT, CDR2 SNEGSKA (reference sequence). The CDR3 consists of 15 residues. The CDR3 nucleotides are TGCAGTGCTCCCCGAGCGTCTCGCGGGGCGGGCGAGCAGTACTTC. As protein: CSAPRASRGAGEQYF.

This chain joins TRBV30 and TRBJ1-2; D remains unclear. Germline CDR1 and CDR2: GTSNPN and SVGIG (reference sequence). The CDR3 totals 15 residues. Deletions cut 2 bases from V and 4 bases from J, with 17 bases between. In DNA form, the CDR3 reads TGTGCCTGGAGTCCCGGCCTCGGCAGAAGCTATGGCTACACCTTC. This encodes CAWSPGLGRSYGYTF.

This clonotype has just a few counts. This chain connects TRBV7-2 to TRBJ1-2; D is unclear. V lost 1 base and J lost 5, with 11 bases in between. Per the germline V gene, CDR1 is SGHTA and CDR2 is FQGNSA. CDR3 length: 14 amino acids. The CDR3 is CASSLGMARYGYTF. CDR3 coding DNA: TGTGCCAGCAGCTTAGGGATGGCCCGTTATGGCTACACCTTC.

This clonotype was detected a few times. The chain carries TRBV3-1 and TRBJ2-7; D possibly corresponds to TRBD2 (6 bases). Germline lookup yields CDR1 LGHDT and CDR2 YNNKEL (reference sequence). This CDR3 is 12 amino acids long. Trimming removed 3 bases at V and 7 bases at J, with 10 bases between. Here the CDR3 reads CASSQTRAEQYF. In DNA form, the CDR3 reads TGTGCCAGCAGCCAGACTAGAGCTGAGCAGTACTTC.

This clonotype was observed a few times. The chain combines TRBV7-9 with TRBJ2-5; D may match TRBD1 or TRBD2 (5 bases each). Deletions cut 5 bases from V and 0 bases from J, with 10 bases between. This CDR3 comprises 14 residues. Germline lookup yields CDR1 SEHNR and CDR2 FQNEAQ (reference sequence). CDR3 bases: TGTGCCAGCAGCCGACCGGGACACCAAGAGACCCAGTACTTC. Protein: CASSRPGHQETQYF. Full variable domain (rest looked up from reference TRBV7-9 and TRBJ2-5): DTGVSQNPRHKITKRGQNVTFRCDPISEHNRLYWYRQTLGQGPEFLTYFQNEAQLEKSRLLSDRFSAERPKGSFSTLEIQRTEQGDSAMYLCASSRPGHQETQYFGPGTRLLVL.

CDR3 bases: TGTGCCAGCAGTTTCTGGGGAATTGAAGCTTTCTTT. Protein: CASSFWGIEAFF. V usage is TRBV12-3 or TRBV12-4 and J usage is TRBJ1-1; D not certain. V was clipped by 3 bases and J by 7 bases, with 9 bases between them. CDR3 length: 12 amino acids.

V and J are TRBV18 and TRBJ1-6; D is uncertain. Germline values: CDR1 KGHSH, CDR2 LQKENI. V shed 5 bases and J shed 2 bases, with 10 bases lying between them. CDR3 length equals 15 residues. The CDR3 protein is CASSARVAYNSPLHF. The CDR3 bases are TGTGCCAGCTCAGCCCGGGTCGCCTATAATTCACCCCTCCACTTT.

This clonotype was seen more than once but under ten times. The rearrangement links TRBV6-5 to TRBJ1-5, with D possibly matching TRBD1 (6 bases). V was clipped by 5 bases and J by 7 bases, with 18 bases between them. CDR3 size: 15 residues. The germline V gene has CDR1 MNHEY and CDR2 SVGAGI. The DNA of the CDR3 is TGTGCCAGCAGTACCCTTGCAGGGGTTGGCCAGCCCCAGCATTTT. As protein: CASSTLAGVGQPQHF.

The sample holds a few counts of this clonotype. This rearrangement joins TRBV6-1 to TRBJ2-6; D is uncertain. Germline V gene lookup returns CDR1 MNHNS and CDR2 SASEGT. Between the trimmed V and J ends, which lost 5 bases and 2 bases, there was a span of 10 bases. The CDR3 has 15 residues. CDR3 DNA sequence: TGTGCCAGCAGTCATGGTATTGCTGGGGCCAACGTCCTGACTTTC. This encodes CASSHGIAGANVLTF.

This clonotype was counted ten times or more. V gene TRBV7-2 combines with J gene TRBJ2-7; TRBD1 aligns across 7 bases. Germline CDR1 SGHTA, CDR2 FQGNSA. The length of the CDR3 is 14 residues. V lost 5 bases and J lost 0; bases outside the gene matches: 4. The DNA for the CDR3 is TGTGCCAGCAGCCCCAGGGACAGCTCCTACGAGCAGTACTTC. Protein product: CASSPRDSSYEQYF.

The sample holds a few counts of this clonotype. The genes are TRBV6-6 and TRBJ1-6; D unresolved. CDR3 length: 15 residues. Germline V gene data show CDR1 as MNHNY and CDR2 as SVGAGI (reference sequence). Trimming pared 4 bases from V and 5 bases from J, leaving 12 bases between. The CDR3 here is CASSSSGRNNSPLHF. The CDR3 bases are TGTGCCAGCAGTTCCAGCGGCAGAAATAATTCACCCCTCCACTTT.

This clonotype was seen once. The junction and the germline gene differ at one end; a read error may be behind it. The chain recombines TRBV29-1 with TRBJ2-1; D might be TRBD1 or TRBD2, each matching 6 bases. This CDR3 is 13 amino acids long. Germline V lookup: CDR1 SQVTM, CDR2 ANQGSEA. The CDR3, as DNA: TGCAGCATTGAGGGGGGAGGTTTATATGAGCAGTTCTTC. It translates to CSIEGGGLYEQFF.

This rearrangement joins TRBV3-1 to TRBJ1-2, with D unresolved. The CDR3 length is 13 residues. Germline-derived CDR1 and CDR2 are LGHDT and YNNKEL (reference sequence). Deletions cut 4 bases from V and 2 bases from J, with 8 bases between. The CDR3 sequence is CASSPLSNYGYTF. CDR3 bases: TGTGCCAGCAGCCCCCTTAGCAACTATGGCTACACCTTC.

This clonotype has a count of ten or more. This chain links TRBV12-3 or TRBV12-4 with TRBJ2-7, with D unresolved. V lost 3 bases to trimming and J lost 1 base, with 4 bases between them. The length of the CDR3 is 12 residues. The CDR3 is CASSFASYEQYF. The CDR3 DNA reads TGTGCCAGCAGTTTCGCTTCCTACGAGCAGTACTTC.

There are many counts of this clonotype. The V gene is TRBV20-1, the J gene TRBJ2-3, with D perhaps given as TRBD1 or TRBD2 (6 bases each). Looked up from germline, CDR1 is DFQATT and CDR2 is SNEGSKA (reference sequence). The CDR3 length is 15 residues. V lost 4 bases and J lost 0, with 14 bases in between. The CDR3 DNA follows: TGCAGTGCTAACCGACAGGAGGGGAGCACAGATACGCAGTATTTT. Protein: CSANRQEGSTDTQYF.

This sequence joins TRBV13 and TRBJ1-5; TRBD1 aligns across 7 bases. Germline-derived CDR1 and CDR2 are PRHDT and FYEKMQ (reference sequence). V was clipped by 2 bases and J by 7 bases; unmatched bases: 2. The CDR3 loop spans 13 amino acids. The CDR3 here is CASSLNRGQPQHF. The CDR3 region has the DNA TGTGCCAGCAGCTTAAACAGGGGCCAGCCCCAGCATTTT.

The V and J genes are TRBV9 and TRBJ1-2; D gene ambiguous. The CDR3 has 13 residues. CDR1 is SGDLS, CDR2 YYNGEE, per germline. V was cut by 0 bases and J by 3 bases, with 6 bases left in between. Here the CDR3 reads CASSVDPDYGYTF. The CDR3 DNA sequence: TGTGCCAGCAGCGTAGACCCAGACTATGGCTACACCTTC.

This clonotype was counted between two and nine times. V and J are TRBV12-3 or TRBV12-4 and TRBJ2-5; either TRBD1 or TRBD2 may fit D (5 bases each). There are 17 residues in the CDR3. With 2 bases removed from V and 2 bases from J, the gap between germline ends came to 18 bases. The CDR3, as DNA: TGTGCCAGCAGTTTATATCCGGGGCGACCCTCTCAAGAGACCCAGTACTTC. Amino acid sequence: CASSLYPGRPSQETQYF.

This clonotype was counted at least ten times. The chain joins TRBV28 to TRBJ1-2, with a tentative D call TRBD1 (5 bases). Germline CDR1 and CDR2: MDHEN and SYDVKM. V lost 5 bases and J lost 4, with 17 bases in between. The CDR3 consists of 15 residues. The CDR3 protein is CASSIGANGIYGYTF. The CDR3, as DNA: TGTGCCAGCAGTATAGGGGCGAACGGGATCTATGGCTACACCTTC.

This clonotype occurred many times. V gene TRBV27 combines with J gene TRBJ1-2; 9 bases match TRBD1. Germline V gene sequence: CDR1 MNHEY, CDR2 SMNVEV (reference sequence). V lost 0 bases, J lost 8 bases, and 4 bases stayed unmatched. This CDR3 has 14 amino acids. CDR3 nucleotides: TGTGCCAGCAGTTTATCGAGGACAGGGGACGGCTACACCTTC. Its translation: CASSLSRTGDGYTF.